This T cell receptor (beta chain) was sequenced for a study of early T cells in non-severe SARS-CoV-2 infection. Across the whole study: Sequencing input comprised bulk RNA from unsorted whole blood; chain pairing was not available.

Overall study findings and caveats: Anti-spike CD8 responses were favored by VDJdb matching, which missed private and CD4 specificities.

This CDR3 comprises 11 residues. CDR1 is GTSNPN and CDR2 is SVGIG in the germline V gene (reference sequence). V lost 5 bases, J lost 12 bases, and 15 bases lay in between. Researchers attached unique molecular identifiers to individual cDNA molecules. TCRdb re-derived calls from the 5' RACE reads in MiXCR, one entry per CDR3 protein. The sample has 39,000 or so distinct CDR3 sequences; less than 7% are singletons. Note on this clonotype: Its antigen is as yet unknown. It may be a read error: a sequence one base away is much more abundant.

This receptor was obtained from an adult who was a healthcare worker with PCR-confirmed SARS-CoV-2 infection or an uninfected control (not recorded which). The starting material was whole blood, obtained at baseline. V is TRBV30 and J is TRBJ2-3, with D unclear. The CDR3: CAWWVPGQQYF. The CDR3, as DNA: TGTGCCTGGTGGGTCCCTGGCCAACAGTATTTT. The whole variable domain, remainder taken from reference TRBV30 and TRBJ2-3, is SQTIHQWPATLVQPVGSPLSLECTVEGTSNPNLYWYRQAAGRGLQLLFYSVGIGQISSEVPQNLSASRPQDRQFILSSKKLLLSDSGFYLCAWWVPGQQYFGPGTRLTVL.